This T cell receptor (beta chain) was documented in a study of T cells in Graves' hyperthyroidism and ophthalmopathy. Study as a whole: Any treatment followed the collection of peripheral blood at initial diagnosis.

The source material, RNA transcripts, was used to amplify TCR beta CDR3 regions. The HTBI primer set served for first-round RT-PCR of the TCR CDR3. TCRdb recomputed calls from the multiplex PCR reads with MiXCR, one row per CDR3 protein. The sample records 700,000 to 850,000 distinct CDR3 sequences, approximately 36% being singletons. Study-level findings and limits: From stable hyperthyroidism, ophthalmopathy was separated by a 13 V-J model.

Disease duration under 2 months; hyperthyroidism patients were aged 18 to 65. The CDR3 covers 13 residues. V lost 5 bases to trimming and J lost 7 bases, with 11 bases between them. For this clonotype: What it recognizes is unknown.

This chain uses TRBV12-3 or TRBV12-4 with TRBJ2-2, with D possibly TRBD1 on 6 matching bases. Sequenced input: blood. The TCR was taken from a woman aged 35 to 49 with Graves' hyperthyroidism. The chain's CDR3 is CASSHRVVGELFF. The CDR3 bases are TGTGCCAGCAGTCACAGGGTTGTCGGGGAGCTGTTTTTT.